This TCR beta chain was sequenced for a study of blood T cell repertoires in COVID-19. Trimming cost V 2 bases and J 10 bases, with 6 bases left between them. Germline CDR1 is SEHNR and CDR2 is FQNEAQ (reference sequence). The CDR3 spans 12 residues. The table came from immunoSEQ multiplex PCR; TCRdb's copy has only in-frame clones and leaves some out. The sample lists 260,000 or so clones, more than 70% occurring once. Material for sequencing was peripheral blood. This chain links TRBV7-9 with TRBJ1-6; D unresolved. This receptor was obtained from a man older than 75 with acute or convalescent COVID-19. CDR3 sequence: CASSLSRSPLHF. In DNA, the CDR3 is TGTGCCAGCAGCTTAAGTCGGTCACCCCTCCACTTT.